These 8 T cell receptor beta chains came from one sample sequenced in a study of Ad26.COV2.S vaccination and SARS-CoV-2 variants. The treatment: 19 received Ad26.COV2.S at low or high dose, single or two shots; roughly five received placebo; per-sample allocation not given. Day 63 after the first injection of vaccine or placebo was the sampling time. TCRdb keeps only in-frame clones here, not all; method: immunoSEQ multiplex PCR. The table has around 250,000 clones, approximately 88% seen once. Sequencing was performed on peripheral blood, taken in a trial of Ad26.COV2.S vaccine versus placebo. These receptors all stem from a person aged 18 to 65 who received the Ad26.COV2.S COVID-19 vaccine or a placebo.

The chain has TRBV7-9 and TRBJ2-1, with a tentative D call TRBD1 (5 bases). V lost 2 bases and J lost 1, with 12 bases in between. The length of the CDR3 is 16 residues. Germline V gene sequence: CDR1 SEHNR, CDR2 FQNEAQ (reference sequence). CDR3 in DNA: TGTGCCAGCAGCTTAACGGACACGATGTCCTACAATGAGCAGTTCTTC. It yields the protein CASSLTDTMSYNEQFF.

The CDR3 reads CASSQELAGGPPDTQYF. CDR3 coding DNA: TGCGCCAGCAGCCAAGAGCTAGCGGGGGGGCCTCCAGATACGCAGTATTTT. The J gene is TRBJ2-3, the V gene TRBV4-1; the match to TRBD2 covers 12 bases. The germline CDR1 and CDR2 sequences are MGHRA and YSYEKL. This CDR3 has 17 residues. Trimming took 0 bases from V and 4 from J; bases not matched to a gene: 5.

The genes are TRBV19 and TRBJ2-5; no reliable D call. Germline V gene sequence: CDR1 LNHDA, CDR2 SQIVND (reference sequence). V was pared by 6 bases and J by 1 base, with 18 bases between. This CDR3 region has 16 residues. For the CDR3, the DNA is TGTGCCAGTAGACCTGGTTATGAGACACTCCAAGAGACCCAGTACTTC. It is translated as CASRPGYETLQETQYF.

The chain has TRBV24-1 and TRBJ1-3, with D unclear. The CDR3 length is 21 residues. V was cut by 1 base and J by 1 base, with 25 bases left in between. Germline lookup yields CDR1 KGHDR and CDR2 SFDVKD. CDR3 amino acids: CATSDLTPARVGRGSGNTIYF. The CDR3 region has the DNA TGTGCCACCAGTGATTTAACCCCGGCTCGCGTCGGTCGCGGGTCTGGAAACACCATATATTTT.

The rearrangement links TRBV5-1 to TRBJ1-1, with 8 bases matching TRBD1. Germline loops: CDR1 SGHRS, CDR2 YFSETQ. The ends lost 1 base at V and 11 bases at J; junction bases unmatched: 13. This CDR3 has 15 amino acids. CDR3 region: CASSLMATGGSYAFF. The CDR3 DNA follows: TGCGCCAGCAGCTTGATGGCTACAGGGGGTAGTTACGCTTTCTTT.

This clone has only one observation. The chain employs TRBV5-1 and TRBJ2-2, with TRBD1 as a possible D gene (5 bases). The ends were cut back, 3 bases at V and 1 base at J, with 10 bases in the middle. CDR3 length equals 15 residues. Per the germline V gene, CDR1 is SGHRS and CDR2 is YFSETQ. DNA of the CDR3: TGCGCCAGCAGCTCTACAACAGGGAACACCGGGGAGCTGTTTTTT. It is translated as CASSSTTGNTGELFF.

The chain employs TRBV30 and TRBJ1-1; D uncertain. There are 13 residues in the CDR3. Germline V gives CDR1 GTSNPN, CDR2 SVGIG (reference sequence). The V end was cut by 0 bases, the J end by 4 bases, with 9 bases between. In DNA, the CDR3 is TGTGCCTGGAGTGTAGCCAGAAGCACTGAAGCTTTCTTT. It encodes CAWSVARSTEAFF. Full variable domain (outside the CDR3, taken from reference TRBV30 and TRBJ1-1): SQTIHQWPATLVQPVGSPLSLECTVEGTSNPNLYWYRQAAGRGLQLLFYSVGIGQISSEVPQNLSASRPQDRQFILSSKKLLLSDSGFYLCAWSVARSTEAFFGQGTRLTVV.

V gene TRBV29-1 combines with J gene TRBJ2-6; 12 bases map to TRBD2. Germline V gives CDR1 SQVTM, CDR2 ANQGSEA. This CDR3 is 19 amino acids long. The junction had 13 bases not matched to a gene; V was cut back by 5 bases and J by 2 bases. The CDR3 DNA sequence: TGCAGCGTTCGTACTAGCGGGAGGTTGGAAAACGCTGGGGCCAACGTCCTGACTTTC. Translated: CSVRTSGRLENAGANVLTF.